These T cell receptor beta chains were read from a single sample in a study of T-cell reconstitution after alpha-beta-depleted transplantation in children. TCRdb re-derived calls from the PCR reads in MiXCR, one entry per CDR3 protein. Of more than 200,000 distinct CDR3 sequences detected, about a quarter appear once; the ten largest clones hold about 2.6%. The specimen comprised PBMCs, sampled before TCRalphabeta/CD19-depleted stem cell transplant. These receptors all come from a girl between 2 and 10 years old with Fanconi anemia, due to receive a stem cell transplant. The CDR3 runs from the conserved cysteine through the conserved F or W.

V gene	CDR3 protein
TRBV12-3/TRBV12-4	CASSGLAGGPSETQYF
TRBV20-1	CSARVTGFNEQFF
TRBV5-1	CASSLDLPTDYEQYF
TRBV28	CASSRAGYEQYF
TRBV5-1	CASSRFDRGVSHNEQFF
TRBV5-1	CASSPRTDEYTDTQYF
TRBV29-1	CSVAPTGGETQYF
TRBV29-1	CSVVSGGTGEAYEQYF
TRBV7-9	CASSSTDDTEAFF
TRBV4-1	CASSGGTSKGNEQFF
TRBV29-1	CSVEGLDRGNTEAFF
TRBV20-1	CSASFPSGGNEQFF
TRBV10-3	CAISERGGGQDEQYF
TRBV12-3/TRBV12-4	CASSVQIMTSGVADTQYF
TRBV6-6	CASRLTGGTEAFF
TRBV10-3	CAISAVLWVDSNAGELFF
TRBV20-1	CSAREFPGASYEQYF
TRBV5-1	CASSSAGSGANVLTF
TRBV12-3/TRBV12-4	CASSFSGTRGNEQFF
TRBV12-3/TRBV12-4	CASSLETSGDQYF
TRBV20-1	CSQFLAGDPLAKNIQYF
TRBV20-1	CSARAPDGGANVLTF
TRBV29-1	CSVRPGATQETQYF
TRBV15	CATSRDRETQYF
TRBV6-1	CASTPIAGLFYEQYF
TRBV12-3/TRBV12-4	CASTISGTQYEQYF
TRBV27	CASSFRQGSQPQHF
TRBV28	CASSRGWIQPQHF
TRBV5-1	CASSTSEPYEQYF
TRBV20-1	CSARWFLNEQYF
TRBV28	CASRSHSPLHF
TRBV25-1	CASSESDGSSYEQYF
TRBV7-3	CASSLKGLAGNEQFF
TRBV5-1	CASNTGTLSYEQYF
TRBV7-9	CASSPTGKSDGYTF
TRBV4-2	CASSPLQTSGLQDTQYF
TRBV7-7	CASSPGQGNQETQYF
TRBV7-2	CASSLGGLASGTQYF
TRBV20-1	CSARGRKTGAYEQYF
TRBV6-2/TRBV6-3	CASSYRGTDLGNEQFF
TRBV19	CASSMAGVSYNEQFF
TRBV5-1	CASRFTFNTGELFF
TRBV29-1	CSVAGGQASGGARETQYF
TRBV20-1	CSASGRADTQYF
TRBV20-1	CSARATYRQGSEQYF
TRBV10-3	CAIGQGGINTGELFF